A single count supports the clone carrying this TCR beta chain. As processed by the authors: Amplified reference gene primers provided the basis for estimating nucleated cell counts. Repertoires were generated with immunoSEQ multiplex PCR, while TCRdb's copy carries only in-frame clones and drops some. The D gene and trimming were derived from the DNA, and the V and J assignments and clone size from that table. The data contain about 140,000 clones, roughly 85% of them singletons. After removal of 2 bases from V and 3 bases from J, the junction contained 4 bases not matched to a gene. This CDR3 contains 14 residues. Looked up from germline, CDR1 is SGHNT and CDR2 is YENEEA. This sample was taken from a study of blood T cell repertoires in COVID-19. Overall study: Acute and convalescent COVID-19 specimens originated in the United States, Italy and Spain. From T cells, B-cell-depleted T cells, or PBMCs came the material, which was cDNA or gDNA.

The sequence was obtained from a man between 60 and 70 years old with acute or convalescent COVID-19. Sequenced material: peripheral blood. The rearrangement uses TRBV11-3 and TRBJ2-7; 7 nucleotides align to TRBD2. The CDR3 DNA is TGTGCCAGCAGCTTAAGGAGCGGGGACTACGAGCAGTACTTC. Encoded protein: CASSLRSGDYEQYF.